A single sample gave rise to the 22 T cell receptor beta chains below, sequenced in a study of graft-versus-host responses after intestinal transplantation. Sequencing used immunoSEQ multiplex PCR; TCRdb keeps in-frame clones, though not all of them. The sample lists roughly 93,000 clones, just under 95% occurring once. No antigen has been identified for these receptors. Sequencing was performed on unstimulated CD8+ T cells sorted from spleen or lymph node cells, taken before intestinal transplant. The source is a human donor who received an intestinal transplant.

CDR3 nucleotides: TGCGCCAGCAGCTTGGACCGGGACTGGAGCTCCTACGAGCAGTACTTC. Translating it yields CASSLDRDWSSYEQYF. J is TRBJ2-5 and V is TRBV5-1; tentative D call: TRBD2 (6 bases). The end of the DNA aligns better with TRBJ2-7, so the J call may be wrong. Germline loops: CDR1 SGHRS, CDR2 YFSETQ. This CDR3 has 16 amino acids.

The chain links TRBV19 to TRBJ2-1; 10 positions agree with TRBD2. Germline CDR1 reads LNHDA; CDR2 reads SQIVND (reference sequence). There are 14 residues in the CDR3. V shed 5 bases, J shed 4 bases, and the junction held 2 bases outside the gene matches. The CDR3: CASSLLAGYNEQFF. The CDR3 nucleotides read TGTGCCAGTAGTTTACTAGCGGGGTACAATGAGCAGTTCTTC.

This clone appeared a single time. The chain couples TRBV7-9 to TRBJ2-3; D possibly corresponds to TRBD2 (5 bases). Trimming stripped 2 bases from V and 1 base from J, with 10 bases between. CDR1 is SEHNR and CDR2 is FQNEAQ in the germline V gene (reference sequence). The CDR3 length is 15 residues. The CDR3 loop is CASSLLAVRTDTQYF. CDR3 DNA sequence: TGTGCCAGCAGCTTACTAGCAGTGCGCACAGATACGCAGTATTTT.

The CDR3 here is CASSSRTSGSRGEQFF. DNA of the CDR3: TGTGCCAGCAGCTCACGGACTAGCGGGAGCCGCGGTGAGCAGTTCTTC. V is TRBV7-9 and J is TRBJ2-1, with 13 bases fitting TRBD2. Germline assignment: CDR1 SEHNR and CDR2 FQNEAQ (reference sequence). The CDR3 consists of 16 residues. Germline trimming cut 4 bases from V and 9 bases from J; bases unmatched to any gene: 9.

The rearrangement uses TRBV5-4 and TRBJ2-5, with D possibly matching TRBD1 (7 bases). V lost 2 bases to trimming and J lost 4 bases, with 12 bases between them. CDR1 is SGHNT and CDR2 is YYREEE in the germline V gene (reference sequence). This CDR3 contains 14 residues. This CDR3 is CASSFPGGGETQYF. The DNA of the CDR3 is TGTGCCAGCAGCTTTCCAGGGGGAGGAGAGACCCAGTACTTC.

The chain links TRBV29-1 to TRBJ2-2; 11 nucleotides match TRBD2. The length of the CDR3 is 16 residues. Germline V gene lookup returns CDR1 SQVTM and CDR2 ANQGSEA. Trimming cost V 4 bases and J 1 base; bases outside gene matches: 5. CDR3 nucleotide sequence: TGCAGCGTTGTCGGACTAGCGGGTGAGAACACCGGGGAGCTGTTTTTT. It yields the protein CSVVGLAGENTGELFF.

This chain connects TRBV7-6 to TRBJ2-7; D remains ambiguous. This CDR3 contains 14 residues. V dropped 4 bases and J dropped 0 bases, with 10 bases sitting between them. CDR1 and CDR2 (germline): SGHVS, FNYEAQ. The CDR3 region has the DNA TGTGCCAGCAGCTCCCGGCGGAGCTCCTACGAGCAGTACTTC. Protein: CASSSRRSSYEQYF.

CDR3 sequence (DNA): TGTGCCAGCAGTTACCGAGATCAGCCCCAGCATTTT. Translating gives CASSYRDQPQHF. The rearrangement uses TRBV6-6 and TRBJ1-5; D is uncertain. Deletions cut 2 bases from V and 5 bases from J, with 4 bases between. The CDR3 covers 12 residues. CDR1 is MNHNY and CDR2 is SVGAGI in the germline V gene (reference sequence).

The CDR3 DNA sequence: TGTGCCAGCAGCTCCAGCATCAGGGACTCCTACGAGCAGTACTTC. Residues: CASSSSIRDSYEQYF. The chain uses TRBV7-9 and TRBJ2-7; D possibly corresponds to TRBD1 (5 bases). CDR3 length: 15 residues. CDR1 and CDR2 from the germline V gene are SEHNR and FQNEAQ (reference sequence). Trimming removed 4 bases from V and 0 bases from J, with 13 bases in between. The entire variable domain, with the rest obtained from reference TRBV7-9 and TRBJ2-7, is as follows: DTGVSQNPRHKITKRGQNVTFRCDPISEHNRLYWYRQTLGQGPEFLTYFQNEAQLEKSRLLSDRFSAERPKGSFSTLEIQRTEQGDSAMYLCASSSSIRDSYEQYFGPGTRLTVT.

The CDR3 region is CASSQGWSSYNSPLHF. The DNA for the CDR3 is TGTGCCAGCAGCCAAGGGTGGAGCTCCTATAATTCACCCCTCCACTTT. The rearrangement joins TRBV4-2 to TRBJ1-6; no clear D gene. Germline assignment: CDR1 LGHNA and CDR2 YNFKEQ. Trimming removed 1 base at V and 0 bases at J, with 7 bases between. This CDR3 is built from 16 residues.

The CDR3 bases are TGTGCCAGCAGCGTGGCGGCGGGGGACAACACCGGGGAGCTGTTTTTT. Protein product: CASSVAAGDNTGELFF. The chain joins TRBV9 to TRBJ2-2; 7 bases fit TRBD2. The germline gives CDR1 SGDLS, CDR2 YYNGEE. The ends lost 2 bases at V and 2 bases at J; junction bases unmatched: 6. This CDR3 has 16 residues. Full variable domain (remainder filled in from reference TRBV9 and TRBJ2-2): DSGVTQTPKHLITATGQRVTLRCSPRSGDLSVYWYQQSLDQGLQFLIQYYNGEERAKGNILERFSAQQFPDLHSELNLSSLELGDSALYFCASSVAAGDNTGELFFGEGSRLTVL.

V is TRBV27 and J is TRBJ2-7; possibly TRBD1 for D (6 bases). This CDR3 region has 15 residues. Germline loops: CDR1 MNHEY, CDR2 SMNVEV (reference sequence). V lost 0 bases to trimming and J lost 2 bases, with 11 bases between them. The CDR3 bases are TGTGCCAGCAGTTTATCGGGGGCGTCCACCTACGAGCAGTACTTC. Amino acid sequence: CASSLSGASTYEQYF.

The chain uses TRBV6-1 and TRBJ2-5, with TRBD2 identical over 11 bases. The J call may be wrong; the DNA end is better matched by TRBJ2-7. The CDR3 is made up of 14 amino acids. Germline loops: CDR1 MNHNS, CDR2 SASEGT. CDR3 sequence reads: CASSSGLAAYEQYF. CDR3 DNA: TGTGCCAGCAGTTCGGGACTAGCGGCCTACGAGCAGTACTTC.

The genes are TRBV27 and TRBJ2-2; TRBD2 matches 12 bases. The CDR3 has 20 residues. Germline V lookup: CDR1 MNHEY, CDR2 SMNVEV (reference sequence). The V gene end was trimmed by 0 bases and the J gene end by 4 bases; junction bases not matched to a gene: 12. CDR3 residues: CASSLSPPPTSGRFTGELFF. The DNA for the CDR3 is TGTGCCAGCAGTTTATCCCCTCCTCCTACTAGCGGGAGGTTCACCGGGGAGCTGTTTTTT.

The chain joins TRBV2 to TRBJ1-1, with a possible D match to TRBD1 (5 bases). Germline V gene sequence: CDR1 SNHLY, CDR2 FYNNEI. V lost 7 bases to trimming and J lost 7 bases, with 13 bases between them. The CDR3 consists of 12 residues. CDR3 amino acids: CASTGDSVEAFF. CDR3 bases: TGTGCCAGCACTGGCGACAGTGTTGAAGCTTTCTTT.

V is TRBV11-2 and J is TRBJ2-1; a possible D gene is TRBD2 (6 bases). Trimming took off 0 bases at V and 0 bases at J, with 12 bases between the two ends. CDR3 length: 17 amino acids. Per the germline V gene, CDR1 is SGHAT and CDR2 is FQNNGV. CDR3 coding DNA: TGTGCCAGCAGCTTAGAATTCGCGGGACCCTCCTACAATGAGCAGTTCTTC. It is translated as CASSLEFAGPSYNEQFF.

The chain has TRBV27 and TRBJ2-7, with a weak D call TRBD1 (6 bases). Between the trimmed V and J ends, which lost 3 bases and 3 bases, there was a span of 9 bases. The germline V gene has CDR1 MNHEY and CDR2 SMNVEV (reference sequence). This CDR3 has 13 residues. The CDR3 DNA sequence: TGTGCCAGCAGTTTCGGGACAAACTACGAGCAGTACTTC. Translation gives CASSFGTNYEQYF.

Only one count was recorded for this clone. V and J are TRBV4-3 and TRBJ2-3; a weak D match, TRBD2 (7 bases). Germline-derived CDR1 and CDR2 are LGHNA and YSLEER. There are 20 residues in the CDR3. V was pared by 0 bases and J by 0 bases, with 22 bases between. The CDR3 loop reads CASSQEGLAGAYFSTDTQYF. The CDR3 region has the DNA TGCGCCAGCAGCCAAGAGGGTCTCGCGGGGGCCTACTTTAGCACAGATACGCAGTATTTT.

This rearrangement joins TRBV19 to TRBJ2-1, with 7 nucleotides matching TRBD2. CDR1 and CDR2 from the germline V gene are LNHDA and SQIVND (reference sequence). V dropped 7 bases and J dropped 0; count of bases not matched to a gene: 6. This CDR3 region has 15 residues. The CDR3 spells CASTPSGSSYNEQFF. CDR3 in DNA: TGTGCCAGTACACCTAGCGGATCCTCCTACAATGAGCAGTTCTTC.

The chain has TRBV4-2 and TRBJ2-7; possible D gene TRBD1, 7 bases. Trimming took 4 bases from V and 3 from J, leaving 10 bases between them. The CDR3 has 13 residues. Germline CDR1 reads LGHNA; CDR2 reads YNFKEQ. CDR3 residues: CASSPQGGYEQYF. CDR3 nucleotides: TGTGCCAGCAGCCCCCAGGGGGGCTACGAGCAGTACTTC.

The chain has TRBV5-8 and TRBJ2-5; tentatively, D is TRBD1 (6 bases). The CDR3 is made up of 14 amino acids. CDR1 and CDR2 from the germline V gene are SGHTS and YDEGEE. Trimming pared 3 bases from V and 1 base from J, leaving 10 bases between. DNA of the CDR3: TGTGCCAGCAGCTCACCACAGGGCCAAGAGACCCAGTACTTC. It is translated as CASSSPQGQETQYF.

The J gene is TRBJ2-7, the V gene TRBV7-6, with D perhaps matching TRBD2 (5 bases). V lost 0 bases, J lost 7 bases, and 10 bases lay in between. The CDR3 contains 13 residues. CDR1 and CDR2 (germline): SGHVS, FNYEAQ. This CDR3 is CASSLAEGLEQYF. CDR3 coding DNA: TGTGCCAGCAGCTTAGCCGAGGGCTTGGAGCAGTACTTC. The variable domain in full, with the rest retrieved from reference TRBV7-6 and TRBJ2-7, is GAGVSQSPRYKVTKRGQDVALRCDPISGHVSLYWYRQALGQGPEFLTYFNYEAQQDKSGLPNDRFSAERPEGSISTLTIQRTEQRDSAMYRCASSLAEGLEQYFGPGTRLTVT.